The entry below describes one T cell receptor (beta chain). This table comes from immunoSEQ multiplex PCR, and its TCRdb copy is limited to in-frame clones, with some not included. The table has 63,000 or so clones, about 80% seen once. CDR1 and CDR2 (germline): MDHEN, SYDVKM. CDR3 size: 17 residues. V shed 6 bases and J shed 2 bases, with 21 bases lying between them. These data are taken from a study of blood T cell repertoires in COVID-19. Study context: The cDNA or gDNA used as material had been derived from T cells, B-cell-depleted T cells, or PBMCs.

This TCR derives from a man of 80 years or more with active COVID-19. The sequenced sample was peripheral blood. The gene calls are TRBV28 and TRBJ2-3, with D perhaps matching TRBD1 (6 bases). The CDR3 spells CASSETGLKDYTDTQYF. In DNA form, the CDR3 reads TGTGCCAGCAGCGAGACAGGACTTAAAGATTACACAGATACGCAGTATTTT. The entire variable domain, with the rest obtained from reference TRBV28 and TRBJ2-3, is as follows: DVKVTQSSRYLVKRTGEKVFLECVQDMDHENMFWYRQDPGLGLRLIYFSYDVKMKEKGDIPEGYSVSREKKERFSLILESASTNQTSMYLCASSETGLKDYTDTQYFGPGTRLTVL.